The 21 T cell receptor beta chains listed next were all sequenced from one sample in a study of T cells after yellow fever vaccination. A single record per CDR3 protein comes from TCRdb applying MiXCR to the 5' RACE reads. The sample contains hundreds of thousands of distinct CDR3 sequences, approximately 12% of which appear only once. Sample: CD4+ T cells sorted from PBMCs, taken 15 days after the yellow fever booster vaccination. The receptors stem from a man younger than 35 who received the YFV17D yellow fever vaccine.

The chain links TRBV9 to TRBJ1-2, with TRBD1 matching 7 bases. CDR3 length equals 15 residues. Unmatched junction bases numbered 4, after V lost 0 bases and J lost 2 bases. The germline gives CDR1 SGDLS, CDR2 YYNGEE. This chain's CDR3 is CASSVVGQLNYGYTF. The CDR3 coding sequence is TGTGCCAGCAGCGTAGTGGGACAGCTCAACTATGGCTACACCTTC. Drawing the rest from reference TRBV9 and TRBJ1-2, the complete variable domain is DSGVTQTPKHLITATGQRVTLRCSPRSGDLSVYWYQQSLDQGLQFLIQYYNGEERAKGNILERFSAQQFPDLHSELNLSSLELGDSALYFCASSVVGQLNYGYTFGSGTRLTVV.

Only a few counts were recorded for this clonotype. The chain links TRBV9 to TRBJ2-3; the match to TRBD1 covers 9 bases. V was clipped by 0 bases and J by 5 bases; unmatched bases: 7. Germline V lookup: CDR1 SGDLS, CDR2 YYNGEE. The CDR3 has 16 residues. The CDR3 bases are TGTGCCAGCAGCGTAGACCGGACAGGGGCGAGAGATACGCAGTATTTT. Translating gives CASSVDRTGARDTQYF.

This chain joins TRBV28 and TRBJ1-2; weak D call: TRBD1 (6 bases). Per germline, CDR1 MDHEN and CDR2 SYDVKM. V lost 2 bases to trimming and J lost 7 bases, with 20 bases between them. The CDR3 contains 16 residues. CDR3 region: CASSLAAIGGASGYTF. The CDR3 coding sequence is TGTGCCAGCAGTTTAGCCGCTATCGGGGGCGCCAGTGGCTACACCTTC.

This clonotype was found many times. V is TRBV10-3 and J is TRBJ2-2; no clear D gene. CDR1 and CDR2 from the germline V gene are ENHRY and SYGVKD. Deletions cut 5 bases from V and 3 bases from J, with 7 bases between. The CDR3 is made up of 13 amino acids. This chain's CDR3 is CAISLGYTGELFF. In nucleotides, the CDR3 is TGTGCCATCAGTTTAGGGTACACCGGGGAGCTGTTTTTT.

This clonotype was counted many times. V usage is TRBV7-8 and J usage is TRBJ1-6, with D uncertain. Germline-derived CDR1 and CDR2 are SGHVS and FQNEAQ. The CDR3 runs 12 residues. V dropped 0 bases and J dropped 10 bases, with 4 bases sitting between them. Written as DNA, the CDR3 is TGTGCCAGCAGCTTAGCGGGGTCACCCCTCCACTTT. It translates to CASSLAGSPLHF.

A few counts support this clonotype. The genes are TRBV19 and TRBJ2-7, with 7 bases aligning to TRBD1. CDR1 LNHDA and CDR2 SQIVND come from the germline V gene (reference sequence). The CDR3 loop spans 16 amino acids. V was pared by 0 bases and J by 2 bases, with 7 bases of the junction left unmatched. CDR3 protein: CASSIDFGTVTYEQYF. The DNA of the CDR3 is TGTGCCAGTAGTATAGATTTCGGGACAGTCACCTACGAGCAGTACTTC.

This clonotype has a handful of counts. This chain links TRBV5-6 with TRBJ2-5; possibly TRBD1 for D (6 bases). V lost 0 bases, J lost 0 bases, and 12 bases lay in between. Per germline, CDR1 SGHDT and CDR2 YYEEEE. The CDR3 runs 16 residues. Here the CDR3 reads CASSLVRTEYQETQYF. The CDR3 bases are TGTGCCAGCAGCTTGGTTCGGACAGAGTACCAAGAGACCCAGTACTTC.

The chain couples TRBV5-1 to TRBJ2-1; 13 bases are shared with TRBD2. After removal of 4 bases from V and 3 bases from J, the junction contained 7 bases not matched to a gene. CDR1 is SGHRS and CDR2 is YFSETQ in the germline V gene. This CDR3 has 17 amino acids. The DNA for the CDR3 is TGCGCCAGCAGCCCGGGGACTAGCGGGACTAACTACAATGAGCAGTTCTTC. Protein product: CASSPGTSGTNYNEQFF. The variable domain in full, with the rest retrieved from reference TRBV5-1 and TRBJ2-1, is KAGVTQTPRYLIKTRGQQVTLSCSPISGHRSVSWYQQTPGQGLQFLFEYFSETQRNKGNFPGRFSGRQFSNSRSEMNVSTLELGDSALYLCASSPGTSGTNYNEQFFGPGTRLTVL.

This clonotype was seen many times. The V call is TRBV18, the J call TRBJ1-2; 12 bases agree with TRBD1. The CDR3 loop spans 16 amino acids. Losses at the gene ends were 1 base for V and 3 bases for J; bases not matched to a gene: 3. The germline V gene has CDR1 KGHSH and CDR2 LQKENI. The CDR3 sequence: CASSPQGTGGYYGYTF. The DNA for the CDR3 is TGTGCCAGCTCACCACAGGGGACAGGGGGCTACTATGGCTACACCTTC.

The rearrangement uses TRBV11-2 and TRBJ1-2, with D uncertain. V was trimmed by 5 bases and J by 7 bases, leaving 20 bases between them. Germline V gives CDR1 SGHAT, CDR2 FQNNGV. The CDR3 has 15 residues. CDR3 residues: CASSGFRERAAGYTF. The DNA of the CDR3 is TGTGCCAGCAGCGGATTCCGGGAGAGGGCGGCTGGCTACACCTTC.

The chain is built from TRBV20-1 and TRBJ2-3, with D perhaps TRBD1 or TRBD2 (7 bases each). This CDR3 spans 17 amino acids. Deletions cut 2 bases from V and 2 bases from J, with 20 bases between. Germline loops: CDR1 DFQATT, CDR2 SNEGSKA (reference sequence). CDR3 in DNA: TGCAGTGCTAGATCCCCAGGGGGGCGGGAGATCACAGATACGCAGTATTTT. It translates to CSARSPGGREITDTQYF.

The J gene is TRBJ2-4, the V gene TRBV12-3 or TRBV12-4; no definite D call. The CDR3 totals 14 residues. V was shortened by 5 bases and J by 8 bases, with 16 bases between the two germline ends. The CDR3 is CASSRVRGTDIQYF. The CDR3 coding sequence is TGTGCCAGCAGTCGCGTAAGAGGTACGGACATTCAGTACTTC.

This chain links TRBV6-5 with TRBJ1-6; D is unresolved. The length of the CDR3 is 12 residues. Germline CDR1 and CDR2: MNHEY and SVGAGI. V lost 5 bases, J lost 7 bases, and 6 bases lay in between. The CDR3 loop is CASSNPNSPLHF. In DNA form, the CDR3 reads TGTGCCAGCAGTAACCCGAATTCACCCCTCCACTTT.

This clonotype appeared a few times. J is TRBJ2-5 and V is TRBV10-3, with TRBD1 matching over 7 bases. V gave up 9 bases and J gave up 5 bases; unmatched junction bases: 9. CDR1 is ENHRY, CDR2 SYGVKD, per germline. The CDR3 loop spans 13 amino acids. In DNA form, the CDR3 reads TGTGCCATAAGGGACAGCAATGGGGAGACCCAGTACTTC. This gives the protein CAIRDSNGETQYF.

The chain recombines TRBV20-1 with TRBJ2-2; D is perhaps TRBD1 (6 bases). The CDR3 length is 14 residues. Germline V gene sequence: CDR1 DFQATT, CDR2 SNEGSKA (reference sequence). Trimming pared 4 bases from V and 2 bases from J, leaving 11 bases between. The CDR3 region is CSATWGPNTGELFF. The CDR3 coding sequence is TGCAGTGCTACGTGGGGGCCTAACACCGGGGAGCTGTTTTTT.

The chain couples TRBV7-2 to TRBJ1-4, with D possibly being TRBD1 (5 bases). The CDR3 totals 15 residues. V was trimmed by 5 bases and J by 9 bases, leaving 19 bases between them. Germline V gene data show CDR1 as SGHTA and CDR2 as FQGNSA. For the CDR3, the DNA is TGTGCCAGCAGCCCCGGCAGCAGGGCCATCCAAAAACTGTTTTTT. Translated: CASSPGSRAIQKLFF.

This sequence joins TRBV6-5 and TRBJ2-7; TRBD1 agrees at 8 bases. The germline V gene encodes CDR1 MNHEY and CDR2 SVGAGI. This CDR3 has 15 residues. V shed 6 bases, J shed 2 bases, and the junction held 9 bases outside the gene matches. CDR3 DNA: TGTGCCAGCAGATACCGCGGACAGGGAACCTACGAGCAGTACGTC. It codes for CASRYRGQGTYEQYV.

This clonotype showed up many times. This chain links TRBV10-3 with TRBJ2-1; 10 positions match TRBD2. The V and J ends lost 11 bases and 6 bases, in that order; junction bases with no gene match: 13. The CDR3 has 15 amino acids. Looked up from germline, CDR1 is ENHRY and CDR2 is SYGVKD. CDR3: CAAKSLAGALNEQFF. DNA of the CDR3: TGTGCCGCTAAGTCGCTAGCGGGGGCGCTCAATGAGCAGTTCTTC.

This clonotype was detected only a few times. The CDR3 region has the DNA TGTGCCAGCAGCGTAGCCCAGCCAGATACGCAGTATTTT. Protein: CASSVAQPDTQYF. The chain couples TRBV9 to TRBJ2-3; D not resolved. From germline, CDR1 is SGDLS and CDR2 YYNGEE. Trimming shortened V by 0 bases and J by 4 bases, and 6 bases separated the two germline ends. The CDR3 consists of 13 residues.

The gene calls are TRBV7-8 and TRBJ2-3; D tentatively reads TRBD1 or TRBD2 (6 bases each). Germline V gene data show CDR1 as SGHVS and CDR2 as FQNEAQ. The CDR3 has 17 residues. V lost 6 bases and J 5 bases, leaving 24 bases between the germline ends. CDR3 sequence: CASRPWNNRDFGDTQYF. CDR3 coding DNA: TGTGCCAGCAGGCCCTGGAACAACAGGGACTTTGGAGATACGCAGTATTTT. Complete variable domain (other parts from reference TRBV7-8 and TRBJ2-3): GAGVSQSPRYKVAKRGQDVALRCDPISGHVSLFWYQQALGQGPEFLTYFQNEAQLDKSGLPSDRFFAERPEGSVSTLKIQRTQQEDSAVYLCASRPWNNRDFGDTQYFGPGTRLTVL.

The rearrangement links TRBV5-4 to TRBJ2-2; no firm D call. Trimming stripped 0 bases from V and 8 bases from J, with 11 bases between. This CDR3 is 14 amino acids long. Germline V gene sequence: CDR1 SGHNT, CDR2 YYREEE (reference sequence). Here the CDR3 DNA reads TGTGCCAGCAGCTTGGACATTCAGCTTGGGGAGCTGTTTTTT. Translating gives CASSLDIQLGELFF.